A single sample is the source of the 11 T cell receptor beta chains below, sequenced in a study of T cell responses to AZD1222 COVID-19 vaccine. Sequencing was performed with immunoSEQ multiplex PCR; in TCRdb, only in-frame clones are kept and a portion is missing. The sample has fewer than 120,000 clones, roughly 90% seen once. The source material was peripheral blood, sampled on day 0 of AZD1222 vaccination. Receptor source: an adult in good health.

V and J are TRBV21-1 and TRBJ2-3; TRBD2 was called by the table and not checked on the DNA. TRBV21-1 represents a pseudogene. CDR3 length equals 16 residues. This chain's CDR3 is CAGTSGRASSTDTQYF. CDR3 DNA sequence: TGTGCCGGAACTAGCGGGAGGGCTAGTAGCACAGATACGCAGTATTTT.

The chain has TRBV19 and TRBJ2-7, with 7 positions matching TRBD2. Germline V gives CDR1 LNHDA, CDR2 SQIVND (reference sequence). The CDR3 length is 14 residues. V was clipped by 8 bases and J by 7 bases; unmatched bases: 14. The CDR3 protein is CASHVGRPPYEQYF. CDR3 DNA sequence: TGTGCCAGTCACGTCGGGAGGCCCCCTTATGAGCAGTACTTC.

This rearrangement joins TRBV30 to TRBJ2-3; TRBD1 is a possible D gene (5 bases). The CDR3 runs 17 residues. Trimming took off 0 bases at V and 1 base at J, with 17 bases between the two ends. The germline V gene has CDR1 GTSNPN and CDR2 SVGIG (reference sequence). The CDR3 reads CAWSVLKLTGGTDTQYF. CDR3 sequence (DNA): TGTGCCTGGAGTGTACTAAAATTAACAGGAGGCACAGATACGCAGTATTTT.

The chain is built from TRBV6-5 and TRBJ1-3; D is possibly TRBD1 (6 bases). Germline V gene data show CDR1 as MNHEY and CDR2 as SVGAGI. This CDR3 spans 15 amino acids. The V gene lost 6 bases and the J gene lost 4 bases, with 16 bases spanning the gap. The CDR3 sequence: CASRKDSAEGNTIYF. The CDR3 coding sequence is TGTGCCAGCAGAAAGGACAGTGCGGAAGGAAACACCATATATTTT.

The rearrangement joins TRBV24-1 to TRBJ1-5; D remains ambiguous. This CDR3 comprises 14 residues. Germline V lookup: CDR1 KGHDR, CDR2 SFDVKD. V lost 9 bases and J 1 base, leaving 12 bases between the germline ends. The DNA of the CDR3 is TGTGCCACCGCCCCTACGTGGAGCAATCAGCCCCAGCATTTT. This codes for CATAPTWSNQPQHF.

The chain links TRBV7-9 to TRBJ2-1; D unresolved. V was clipped by 5 bases and J by 7 bases, with 15 bases between them. Germline CDR1 is SEHNR and CDR2 is FQNEAQ (reference sequence). The CDR3 is 14 residues long. CDR3 DNA: TGTGCCAGCAGCGTACACGTGTCGGGTAATGAGCAGTTCTTC. It encodes CASSVHVSGNEQFF.

In this sample, this clone turned up a few times. This rearrangement joins TRBV6-5 to TRBJ2-1; 9 bases align to TRBD1. The germline V gene has CDR1 MNHEY and CDR2 SVGAGI. The CDR3 consists of 14 residues. J lost 8 bases, V lost 6 bases, and 8 bases had no gene match. CDR3 sequence: CASRTTGQGYEQFF. CDR3 DNA: TGTGCCAGCAGAACAACGGGACAGGGCTATGAGCAGTTCTTC.

The rearrangement links TRBV2 to TRBJ2-3; D is unresolved. The CDR3 length is 14 residues. Per the germline V gene, CDR1 is SNHLY and CDR2 is FYNNEI. V lost 8 bases, J lost 0 bases, and 12 bases lay in between. CDR3 sequence reads: CASVAVASTDTQYF. CDR3 DNA: TGTGCCAGCGTAGCAGTAGCTAGCACAGATACGCAGTATTTT.

CDR3: CASSLVQQSAGYTF. In DNA form, the CDR3 reads TGTGCCAGCAGCTTGGTACAGCAGAGCGCCGGCTACACCTTC. The rearrangement uses TRBV5-6 and TRBJ1-2; D ambiguous. The CDR3 loop spans 14 amino acids. CDR1 is SGHDT and CDR2 is YYEEEE in the germline V gene. The V end was cut by 0 bases, the J end by 8 bases, with 14 bases between. The full variable domain, completed using reference TRBV5-6 and TRBJ1-2, is DAGVTQSPTHLIKTRGQQVTLRCSPKSGHDTVSWYQQALGQGPQFIFQYYEEEERQRGNFPDRFSGHQFPNYSSELNVNALLLGDSALYLCASSLVQQSAGYTFGSGTRLTVV.

The chain has TRBV7-2 and TRBJ1-5; D ambiguous. Per the germline V gene, CDR1 is SGHTA and CDR2 is FQGNSA. This CDR3 comprises 14 residues. V gave up 3 bases and J gave up 3 bases, with 9 bases separating them. The CDR3 sequence is CASSFWGDNQPQHF. CDR3 nucleotides: TGTGCCAGCAGCTTTTGGGGAGACAATCAGCCCCAGCATTTT.

The CDR3 is CASSILRTEAFF. The DNA of the CDR3 is TGTGCCAGCAGCATCTTGAGGACTGAAGCTTTCTTT. This chain joins TRBV11-2 and TRBJ1-1; D remains ambiguous. Germline CDR1 and CDR2: SGHAT and FQNNGV. V lost 5 bases, J lost 5 bases, and 9 bases lay in between. CDR3 length: 12 residues.